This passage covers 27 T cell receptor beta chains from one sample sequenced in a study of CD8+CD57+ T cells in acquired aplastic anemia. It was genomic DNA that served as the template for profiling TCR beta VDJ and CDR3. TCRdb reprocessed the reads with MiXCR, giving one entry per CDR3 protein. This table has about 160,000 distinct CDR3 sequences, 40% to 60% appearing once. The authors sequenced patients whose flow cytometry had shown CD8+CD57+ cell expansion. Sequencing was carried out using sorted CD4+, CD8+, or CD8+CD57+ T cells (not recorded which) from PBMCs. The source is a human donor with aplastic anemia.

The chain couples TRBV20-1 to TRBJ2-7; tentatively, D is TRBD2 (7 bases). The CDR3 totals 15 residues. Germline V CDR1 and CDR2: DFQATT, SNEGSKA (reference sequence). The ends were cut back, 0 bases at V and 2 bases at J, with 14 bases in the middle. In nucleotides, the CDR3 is TGCAGTGCTAGAGAGAAGCGGGACAAGACCTACGAGCAGTACTTC. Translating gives CSAREKRDKTYEQYF.

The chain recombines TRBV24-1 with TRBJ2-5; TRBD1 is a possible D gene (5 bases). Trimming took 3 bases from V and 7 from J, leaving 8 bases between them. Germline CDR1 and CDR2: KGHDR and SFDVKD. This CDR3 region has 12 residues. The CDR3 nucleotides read TGTGCCACCAGTGATACAACAGGGACCCAGTACTTC. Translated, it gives CATSDTTGTQYF.

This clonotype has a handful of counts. The CDR3 sequence: CASSNSGANVLTF. CDR3 in DNA: TGTGCCAGTAGTAACTCTGGGGCCAACGTCCTGACTTTC. The J gene is TRBJ2-6, the V gene TRBV19; no clear D gene. The CDR3 has 13 residues. Germline CDR1 is LNHDA and CDR2 is SQIVND (reference sequence). V was trimmed by 4 bases and J by 0 bases, leaving 1 base between them.

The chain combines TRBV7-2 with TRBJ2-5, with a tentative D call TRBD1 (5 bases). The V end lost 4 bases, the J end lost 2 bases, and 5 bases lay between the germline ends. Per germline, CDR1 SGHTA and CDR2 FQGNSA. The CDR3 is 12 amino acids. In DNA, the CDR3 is TGTGCCAGCAGCTGGACACAAGAGACCCAGTACTTC. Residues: CASSWTQETQYF.

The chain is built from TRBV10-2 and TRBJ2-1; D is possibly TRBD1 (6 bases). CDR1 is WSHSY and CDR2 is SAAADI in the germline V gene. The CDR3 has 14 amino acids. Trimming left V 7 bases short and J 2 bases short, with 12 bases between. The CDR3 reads CASTDRTTYNEQFF. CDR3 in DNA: TGCGCCAGCACCGACAGGACCACCTACAATGAGCAGTTCTTC.

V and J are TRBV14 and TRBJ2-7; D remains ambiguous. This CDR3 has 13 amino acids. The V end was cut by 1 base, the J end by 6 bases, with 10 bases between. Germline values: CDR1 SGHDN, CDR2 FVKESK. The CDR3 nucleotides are TGTGCCAGCAGCCAAGGGATTGGCCGCGAGCAGTACTTC. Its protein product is CASSQGIGREQYF.

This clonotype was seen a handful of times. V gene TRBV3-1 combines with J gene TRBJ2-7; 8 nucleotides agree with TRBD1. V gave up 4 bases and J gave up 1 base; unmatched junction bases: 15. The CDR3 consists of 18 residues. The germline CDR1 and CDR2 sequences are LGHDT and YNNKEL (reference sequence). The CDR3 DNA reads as TGTGCCAGCAGCCCTGGACAGGGCCAGCGTCTTCATTCCTACGAGCAGTACTTC. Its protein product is CASSPGQGQRLHSYEQYF.

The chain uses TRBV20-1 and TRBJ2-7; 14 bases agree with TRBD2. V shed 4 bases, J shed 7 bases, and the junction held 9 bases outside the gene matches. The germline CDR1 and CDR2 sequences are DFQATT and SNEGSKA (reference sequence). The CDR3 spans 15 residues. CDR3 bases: TGCAGTGCTACCAGACTAGCGGGAGGGCCGGATGAGCAGTACTTC. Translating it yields CSATRLAGGPDEQYF.

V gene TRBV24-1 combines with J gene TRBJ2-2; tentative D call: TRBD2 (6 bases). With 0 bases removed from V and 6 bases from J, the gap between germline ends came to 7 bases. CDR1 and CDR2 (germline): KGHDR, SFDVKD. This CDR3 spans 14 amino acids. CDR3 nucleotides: TGTGCCACCAGTGATTTGCCGGGGGCCGGGGAGCTGTTTTTT. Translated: CATSDLPGAGELFF.

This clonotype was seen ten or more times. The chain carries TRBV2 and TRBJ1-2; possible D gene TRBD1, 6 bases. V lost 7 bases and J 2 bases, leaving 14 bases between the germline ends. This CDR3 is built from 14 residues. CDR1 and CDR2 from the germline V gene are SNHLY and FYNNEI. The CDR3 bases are TGTGCCAGCAAGGAGGGGACATTAAACTATGGCTACACCTTC. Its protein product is CASKEGTLNYGYTF.

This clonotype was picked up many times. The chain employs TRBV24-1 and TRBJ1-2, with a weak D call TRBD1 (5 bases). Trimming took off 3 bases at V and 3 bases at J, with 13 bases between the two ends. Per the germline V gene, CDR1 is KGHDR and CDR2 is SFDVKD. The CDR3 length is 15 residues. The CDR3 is CATSDVTAPHYGYTF. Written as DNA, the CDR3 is TGTGCCACCAGTGATGTGACAGCACCGCACTATGGCTACACCTTC.

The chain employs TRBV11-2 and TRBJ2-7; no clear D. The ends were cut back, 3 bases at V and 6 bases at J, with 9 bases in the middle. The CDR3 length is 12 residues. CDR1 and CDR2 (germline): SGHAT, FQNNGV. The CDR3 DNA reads TGTGCCAGCAGCTTCCTCAAGGGCGAGCAGTACTTC. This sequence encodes CASSFLKGEQYF.

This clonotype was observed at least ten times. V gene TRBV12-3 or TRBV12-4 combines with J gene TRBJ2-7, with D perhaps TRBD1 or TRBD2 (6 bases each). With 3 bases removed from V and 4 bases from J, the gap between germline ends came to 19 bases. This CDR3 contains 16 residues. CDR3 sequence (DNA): TGTGCCAGCAGTTTCGTCAGAGGGCAGGGGAGGTACGAGCAGTACTTC. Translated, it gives CASSFVRGQGRYEQYF.

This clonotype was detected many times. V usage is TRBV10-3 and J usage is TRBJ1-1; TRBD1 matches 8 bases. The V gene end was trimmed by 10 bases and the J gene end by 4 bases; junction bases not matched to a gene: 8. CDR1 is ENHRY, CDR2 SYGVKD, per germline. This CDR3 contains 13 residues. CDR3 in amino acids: CATPGQEFTEAFF. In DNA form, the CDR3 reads TGTGCCACACCGGGACAGGAGTTCACTGAAGCTTTCTTT.

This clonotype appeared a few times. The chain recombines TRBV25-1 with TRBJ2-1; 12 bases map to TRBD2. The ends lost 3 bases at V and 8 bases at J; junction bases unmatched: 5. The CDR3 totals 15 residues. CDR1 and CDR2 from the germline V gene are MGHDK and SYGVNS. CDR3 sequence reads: CASSDKRLAGDEQFF. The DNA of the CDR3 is TGTGCCAGCAGTGATAAGAGACTAGCGGGAGATGAGCAGTTCTTC.

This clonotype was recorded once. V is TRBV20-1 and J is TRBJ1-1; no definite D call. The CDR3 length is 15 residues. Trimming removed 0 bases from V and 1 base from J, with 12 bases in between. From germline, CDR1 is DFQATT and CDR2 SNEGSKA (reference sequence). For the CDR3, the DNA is TGCAGTGCTAGAGATCGCGAGCGACCGAACACTGAAGCTTTCTTT. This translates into CSARDRERPNTEAFF.

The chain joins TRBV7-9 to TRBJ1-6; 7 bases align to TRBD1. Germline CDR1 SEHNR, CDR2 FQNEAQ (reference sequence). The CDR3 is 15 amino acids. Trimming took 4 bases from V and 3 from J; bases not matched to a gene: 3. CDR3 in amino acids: CASSSDRVYNSPLHF. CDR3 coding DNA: TGTGCCAGCAGCTCCGACAGGGTCTATAATTCACCCCTCCACTTT.

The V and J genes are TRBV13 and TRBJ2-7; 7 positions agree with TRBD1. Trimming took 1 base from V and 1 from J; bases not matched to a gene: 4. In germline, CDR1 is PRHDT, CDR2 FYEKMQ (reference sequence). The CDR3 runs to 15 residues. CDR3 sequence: CASSLDPGQSYEQYF. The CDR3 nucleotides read TGTGCCAGCAGCTTAGATCCGGGACAGTCCTACGAGCAGTACTTC. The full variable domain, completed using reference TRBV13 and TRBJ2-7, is AAGVIQSPRHLIKEKRETATLKCYPIPRHDTVYWYQQGPGQDPQFLISFYEKMQSDKGSIPDRFSAQQFSDYHSELNMSSLELGDSALYFCASSLDPGQSYEQYFGPGTRLTVT.

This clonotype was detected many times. This CDR3 reads CSVEDKGKNTEAFF. The CDR3 coding sequence is TGCAGCGTTGAAGATAAGGGTAAGAACACTGAAGCTTTCTTT. This chain uses TRBV29-1 with TRBJ1-1; D not certain. CDR1 is SQVTM and CDR2 is ANQGSEA in the germline V gene. The CDR3 sequence is 14 residues long. V lost 0 bases and J 1 base, leaving 9 bases between the germline ends.

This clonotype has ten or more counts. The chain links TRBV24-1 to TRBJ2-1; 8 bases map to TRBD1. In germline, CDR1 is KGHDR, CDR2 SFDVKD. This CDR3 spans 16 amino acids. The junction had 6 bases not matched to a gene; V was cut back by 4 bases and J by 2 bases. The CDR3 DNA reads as TGTGCCACCAGTGACAACGACAGGGGCCCCTACAATGAGCAGTTCTTC. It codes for CATSDNDRGPYNEQFF.

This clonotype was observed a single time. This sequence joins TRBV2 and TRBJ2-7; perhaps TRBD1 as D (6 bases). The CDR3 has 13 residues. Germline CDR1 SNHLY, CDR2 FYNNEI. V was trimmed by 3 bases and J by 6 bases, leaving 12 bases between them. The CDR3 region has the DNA TGTGCCAGCAGTGAGGGGCAGGGGTGCGAGCAGTACTTC. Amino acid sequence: CASSEGQGCEQYF.

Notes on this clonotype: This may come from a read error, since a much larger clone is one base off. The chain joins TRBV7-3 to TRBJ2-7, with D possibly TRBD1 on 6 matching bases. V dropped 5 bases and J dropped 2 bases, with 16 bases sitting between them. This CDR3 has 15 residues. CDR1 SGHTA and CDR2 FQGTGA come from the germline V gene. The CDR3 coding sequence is TGTGCCAGCAGCCAATCAGGGGACGCCCCCTACGAGCAGTACTTC. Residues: CASSQSGDAPYEQYF. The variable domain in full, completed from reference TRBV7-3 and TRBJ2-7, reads GAGVSQTPSNKVTEKGKYVELRCDPISGHTALYWYRQSLGQGPEFLIYFQGTGAADDSGLPNDRFFAVRPEGSVSTLKIQRTERGDSAVYLCASSQSGDAPYEQYFGPGTRLTVT.

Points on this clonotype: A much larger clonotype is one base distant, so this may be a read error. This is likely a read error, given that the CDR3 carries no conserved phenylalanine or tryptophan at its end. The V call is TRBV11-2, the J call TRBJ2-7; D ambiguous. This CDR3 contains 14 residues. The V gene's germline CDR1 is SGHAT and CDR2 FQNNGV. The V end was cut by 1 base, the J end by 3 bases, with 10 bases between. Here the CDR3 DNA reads TGTGCCAGCAGCTTAGGGGGATTACTCTACGAGCAGTACCTC. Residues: CASSLGGLLYEQYL.

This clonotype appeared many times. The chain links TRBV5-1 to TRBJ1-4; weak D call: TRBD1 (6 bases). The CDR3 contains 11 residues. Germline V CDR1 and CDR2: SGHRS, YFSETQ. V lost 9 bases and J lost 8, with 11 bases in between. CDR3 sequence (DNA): TGCGCCACCGTAACAGGGGAAAAACTGTTTTTT. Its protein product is CATVTGEKLFF.

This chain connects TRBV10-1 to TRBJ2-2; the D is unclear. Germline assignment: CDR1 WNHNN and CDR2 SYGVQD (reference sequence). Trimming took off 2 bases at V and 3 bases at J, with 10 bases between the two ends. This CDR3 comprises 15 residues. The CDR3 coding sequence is TGCGCCAGCAGTGAGGCCTCAGGATACACCGGGGAGCTGTTTTTT. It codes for CASSEASGYTGELFF.

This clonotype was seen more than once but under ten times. The CDR3 region is CAISESGVRHTDTQYF. CDR3 in DNA: TGTGCCATCAGTGAGTCTGGTGTCAGACACACAGATACGCAGTATTTT. J is TRBJ2-3 and V is TRBV10-3; D gene uncertain. V was clipped by 0 bases and J by 2 bases, with 12 bases between them. This CDR3 comprises 16 residues. Germline-derived CDR1 and CDR2 are ENHRY and SYGVKD.

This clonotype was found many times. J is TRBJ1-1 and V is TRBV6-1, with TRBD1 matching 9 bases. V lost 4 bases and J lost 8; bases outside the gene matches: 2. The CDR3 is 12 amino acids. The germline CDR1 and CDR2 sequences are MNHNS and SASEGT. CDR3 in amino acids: CASSGGTGEAFF. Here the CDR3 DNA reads TGTGCCAGCAGTGGCGGGACAGGGGAAGCTTTCTTT.